The clone carrying this T cell receptor (beta chain) has a single count. Its antigen is undetermined. It was with 60 Vbeta and 13 Jbeta primers that the PCR ran. TCRdb's copy holds only in-frame clones and misses some; the assay was immunoSEQ multiplex PCR. The sample contains 80,000 to 100,000 clones, 60% to 80% of which appear only once. These data originate in a study of cytomegalovirus exposure and HLA in healthy donors. Overall study results and limits: What a later analysis showed was that several of the most significant clusters appeared linked to common viral pathogens.

The CDR3 sequence is 17 residues long. Germline CDR1 is SGHVS and CDR2 is FNYEAQ. With 4 bases removed from V and 0 bases from J, the gap between germline ends came to 13 bases. The sequence was collected from a man between 50 and 59 years old in good health and CMV-seropositive. The sample consisted of PBMCs. The genes are TRBV7-6 and TRBJ2-6; a possible D gene is TRBD2 (5 bases). The CDR3 protein is CASSSYPGDSGANVLTF. DNA of the CDR3: TGTGCCAGCAGCTCGTACCCCGGGGACTCTGGGGCCAACGTCCTGACTTTC.